The 20 T cell receptor beta chains presented below share a single source sample, sequenced in a study of identifying expanded T cells in peripheral blood. Clones were sequenced by immunoSEQ multiplex PCR, and TCRdb holds only the in-frame ones, with some missing. The profile shows about 58,000 clones, around 86% of them singletons. The sample comprised blood. The receptors stem from a person aged 18-69 years in good health.

The genes are TRBV5-1 and TRBJ1-5; 9 bases match TRBD1. Germline V gives CDR1 SGHRS, CDR2 YFSETQ. CDR3 length: 16 residues. The V gene end was trimmed by 2 bases and the J gene end by 4 bases; junction bases not matched to a gene: 7. Here the CDR3 DNA reads TGCGCCAGCAGCTTCGACGGGACAGGGCGTAATCAGCCCCAGCATTTT. This sequence encodes CASSFDGTGRNQPQHF.

The chain links TRBV1 to TRBJ2-5; the table calls TRBD1, which could not be checked here. TRBV1 is assigned pseudogene status. The CDR3 runs 13 residues. This CDR3 is CTSGFSGEETQYF. The CDR3 DNA reads as TGCACCAGCGGCTTTTCAGGCGAAGAGACCCAGTACTTC.

The V gene is TRBV30, the J gene TRBJ1-5; D is perhaps TRBD1 (6 bases). CDR1 is GTSNPN, CDR2 SVGIG, per germline (reference sequence). Trimming shortened V by 0 bases and J by 9 bases, and 15 bases separated the two germline ends. The CDR3 extends over 14 amino acids. The CDR3 DNA is TGTGCCTGGAGTGTACGGGCAGGGGAATCGCCCCAGCATTTT. It is translated as CAWSVRAGESPQHF. The full variable domain, its missing parts supplied by reference TRBV30 and TRBJ1-5, is SQTIHQWPATLVQPVGSPLSLECTVEGTSNPNLYWYRQAAGRGLQLLFYSVGIGQISSEVPQNLSASRPQDRQFILSSKKLLLSDSGFYLCAWSVRAGESPQHFGDGTRLSIL.

J is TRBJ2-4 and V is TRBV7-2; D gene ambiguous. The CDR3 extends over 8 amino acids. The V and J ends lost 9 bases and 10 bases respectively, with 4 bases between them. Looked up from germline, CDR1 is SGHTA and CDR2 is FQGNSA. CDR3 region: CASRIQYF. DNA for the CDR3: TGTGCCAGTAGGATTCAGTACTTC.

This clone was observed a single time. V gene TRBV2 combines with J gene TRBJ1-2; 8 bases fit TRBD1. Germline V gene sequence: CDR1 SNHLY, CDR2 FYNNEI. Trimming took 9 bases from V and 7 from J; bases not matched to a gene: 13. This CDR3 contains 14 residues. The CDR3 spells CARELGQGGVGYTF. The CDR3 DNA reads as TGTGCCAGAGAGTTAGGACAGGGTGGTGTTGGCTACACCTTC.

The chain combines TRBV5-4 with TRBJ2-1, with D possibly being TRBD1 (6 bases). This CDR3 has 15 residues. The germline gives CDR1 SGHNT, CDR2 YYREEE (reference sequence). V was shortened by 4 bases and J by 9 bases, with 20 bases between the two germline ends. The CDR3 DNA reads TGTGCCAGCAGCCCGTGGGGTAAGCTGGGGGCTGAGCAGTTCTTC. Translating gives CASSPWGKLGAEQFF.

The CDR3 here is CASSQVGTAGNYGYTF. CDR3 bases: TGCGCCAGCAGCCAAGTGGGGACAGCGGGTAACTATGGCTACACCTTC. V and J are TRBV4-1 and TRBJ1-2, with 7 bases identical to TRBD1. V dropped 1 base and J dropped 1; count of bases not matched to a gene: 6. CDR1 MGHRA and CDR2 YSYEKL come from the germline V gene. This CDR3 contains 16 residues.

This sequence joins TRBV18 and TRBJ1-1, with a possible D match to TRBD1 (6 bases). The V gene lost 3 bases and the J gene lost 11 bases, with 13 bases spanning the gap. This CDR3 region has 12 residues. CDR1 and CDR2 (germline): KGHSH, LQKENI. The CDR3 loop reads CASSPGPGAAFF. CDR3 DNA: TGTGCCAGCTCACCTGGTCCGGGGGCGGCTTTCTTT.

The chain combines TRBV28 with TRBJ1-2; perhaps TRBD1 as D (6 bases). The CDR3 contains 15 residues. Per the germline V gene, CDR1 is MDHEN and CDR2 is SYDVKM. The V end was cut by 5 bases, the J end by 2 bases, with 15 bases between. CDR3 coding DNA: TGTGCCAGCAGTCCTCGGACAGTGAGCAACTATGGCTACACCTTC. Protein sequence: CASSPRTVSNYGYTF.

The chain's CDR3 is CATSGANVLTF. CDR3 bases: TGTGCCACGTCTGGGGCCAACGTCCTGACTTTC. This rearrangement joins TRBV19 to TRBJ2-6; D unresolved. V was clipped by 10 bases and J by 1 base, with 2 bases between them. Germline CDR1 is LNHDA and CDR2 is SQIVND (reference sequence). This CDR3 comprises 11 residues.

J is TRBJ2-5 and V is TRBV28, with TRBD2 as a possible D gene (6 bases). The CDR3 sequence is 15 residues long. With 2 bases removed from V and 1 base from J, the gap between germline ends came to 11 bases. Germline loops: CDR1 MDHEN, CDR2 SYDVKM. The CDR3 region is CASSLHSGGQETQYF. The CDR3 DNA sequence: TGTGCCAGCAGTTTACACTCCGGGGGCCAAGAGACCCAGTACTTC.

The chain uses TRBV5-1 and TRBJ1-4, with 7 bases fitting TRBD1. CDR3 length: 15 residues. From germline, CDR1 is SGHRS and CDR2 YFSETQ. J was trimmed by 7 bases and V by 6 bases; bases with no gene match: 12. CDR3: CASTLFDREGEKLFF. CDR3 nucleotide sequence: TGCGCCAGCACCCTCTTCGACAGGGAAGGTGAAAAACTGTTTTTT.

The rearrangement uses TRBV4-2 and TRBJ2-1; TRBD2 matches 14 bases. V shed 3 bases and J 8 bases; nucleotides not matched to a gene: 6. Per the germline V gene, CDR1 is LGHNA and CDR2 is YNFKEQ. This CDR3 contains 16 residues. The CDR3 region is CASSHRTSGGWDEQFF. Here the CDR3 DNA reads TGTGCCAGCAGCCATCGGACTAGCGGGGGGTGGGATGAGCAGTTCTTC.

V usage is TRBV21-1 and J usage is TRBJ2-1; the table's TRBD2 call for D was not verified on the DNA. TRBV21-1 is assigned pseudogene status. The CDR3 contains 16 residues. The CDR3 reads CASSPEDSGTYNEQFF. DNA of the CDR3: TGTGCCAGCAGCCCCGAGGATAGCGGCACCTACAATGAGCAGTTCTTC.

The chain carries TRBV9 and TRBJ2-1; possible D gene TRBD2, 5 bases. Germline V gene lookup returns CDR1 SGDLS and CDR2 YYNGEE. This CDR3 has 16 amino acids. Trimming cost V 3 bases and J 4 bases, with 17 bases left between them. The CDR3 region has the DNA TGTGCCAGCAGCGGGAGGTCAGGTCTAGGGTACAATGAGCAGTTCTTC. It specifies CASSGRSGLGYNEQFF.

This clone was counted only a few times. Other DNA sequences in the same sample also yield this CDR3. The chain uses TRBV4-3 and TRBJ2-1; 8 bases line up with TRBD2. V dropped 4 bases and J dropped 5; count of bases not matched to a gene: 4. In germline, CDR1 is LGHNA, CDR2 YSLEER. The CDR3 has 14 residues. The CDR3 DNA reads TGCGCCAGCAGCCCCTGGACTAGCAACAATGAGCAGTTCTTC. This translates into CASSPWTSNNEQFF.

This rearrangement joins TRBV27 to TRBJ2-1; 7 bases are shared with TRBD2. Trimming took 6 bases from V and 7 from J; bases not matched to a gene: 15. Germline lookup yields CDR1 MNHEY and CDR2 SMNVEV (reference sequence). This CDR3 is 16 amino acids long. CDR3 sequence reads: CASSAPKAGVRNEQFF. CDR3 DNA: TGTGCCAGCAGCGCTCCCAAGGCGGGAGTCCGGAATGAGCAGTTCTTC.

CDR3 sequence reads: CASSEMDGNSNQPQHF. In DNA, the CDR3 is TGTGCCAGCAGTGAGATGGATGGAAATAGCAATCAGCCCCAGCATTTT. The chain is built from TRBV6-1 and TRBJ1-5; D is unclear. The CDR3 extends over 16 amino acids. The V gene's germline CDR1 is MNHNS and CDR2 SASEGT. V was shortened by 3 bases and J by 0 bases, with 12 bases between the two germline ends.

V usage is TRBV9 and J usage is TRBJ2-1, with 8 bases that match TRBD1. Germline trimming cut 4 bases from V and 7 bases from J; bases unmatched to any gene: 10. This CDR3 spans 15 amino acids. Germline-derived CDR1 and CDR2 are SGDLS and YYNGEE. The chain's CDR3 is CASSFRGQGANEQFF. Written as DNA, the CDR3 is TGTGCCAGCAGCTTCCGAGGGCAGGGGGCGAATGAGCAGTTCTTC.

The chain has TRBV7-9 and TRBJ1-3; D not certain. Trimming took 5 bases from V and 4 from J, leaving 12 bases between them. The V gene's germline CDR1 is SEHNR and CDR2 FQNEAQ (reference sequence). The CDR3 length is 14 residues. CDR3 region: CASSPGGRGNTIYF. CDR3 coding DNA: TGTGCCAGCAGCCCAGGAGGGCGCGGAAACACCATATATTTT.